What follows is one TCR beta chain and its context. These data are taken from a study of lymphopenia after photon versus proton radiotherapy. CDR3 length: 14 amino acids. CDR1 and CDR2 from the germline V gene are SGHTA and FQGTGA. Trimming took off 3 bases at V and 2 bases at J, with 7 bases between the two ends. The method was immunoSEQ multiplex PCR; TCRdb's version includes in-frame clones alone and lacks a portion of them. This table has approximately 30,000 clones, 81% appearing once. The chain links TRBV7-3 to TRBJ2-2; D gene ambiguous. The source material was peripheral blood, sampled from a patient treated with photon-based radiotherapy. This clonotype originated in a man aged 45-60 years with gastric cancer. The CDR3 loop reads CASSLNRNTGELFF. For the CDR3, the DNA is TGTGCCAGCAGCTTGAACAGAAACACCGGGGAGCTGTTTTTT. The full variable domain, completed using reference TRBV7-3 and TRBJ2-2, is GAGVSQTPSNKVTEKGKYVELRCDPISGHTALYWYRQSLGQGPEFLIYFQGTGAADDSGLPNDRFFAVRPEGSVSTLKIQRTERGDSAVYLCASSLNRNTGELFFGEGSRLTVL.